A selection of T cell receptor beta chains follows, all from one sample in a study of CD8 T cells in ankylosing spondylitis. TCRdb reprocessed the 5' RACE reads with MiXCR, giving one entry per CDR3 protein. The sample consists of tens of thousands of distinct CDR3 sequences, less than 3.5% of them appearing once. Source material: blood, either unsorted or a sorted T cell fraction (not recorded which). These receptors were taken from a male donor with ankylosing spondylitis or in good health (not recorded which). Both conserved end residues are trimmed from each CDR3.

>TRBV9|TRBJ2-4
ASSEARTSSAKNIQY
>TRBV9|TRBJ1-5
ASSATQGGQPQH
>TRBV9|TRBJ1-1
ASSVTDSVTEAF
>TRBV9|TRBJ2-3
ASSLAGGGPDTQY
>TRBV9|TRBJ2-2
ASSHRTSGFTGELF
>TRBV9|TRBJ2-7
ASSADFEEQY
>TRBV9|TRBJ2-4
ASSSGGIQY
>TRBV9|TRBJ2-3
ASSTPSPAEGAQY
>TRBV9|TRBJ2-7
ASSAKDRGWDEQY
>TRBV9|TRBJ2-1
ASSPGLAGVGSEQF
>TRBV9|TRBJ1-6
ASSGQGRGSLH
>TRBV9|TRBJ2-3
ASSEQGAGTDTQY
>TRBV9|TRBJ2-1
ASSSPDGSSYNEQF
>TRBV9|TRBJ1-2
ASSAQGRSTYGYT
>TRBV9|TRBJ2-7
ASSSSYEQY
>TRBV9|TRBJ2-7
ASSVGGLAGGIFFEQY
>TRBV9|TRBJ2-1
ASSFDSSYNEQF
>TRBV9|TRBJ1-1
ASSVSGGAGTEAF
>TRBV9|TRBJ2-5
ASSPLPSSGRAPETQY
>TRBV9|TRBJ2-7
ASSRLAGNSADEQY
>TRBV9|TRBJ1-2
ASSRSDGPNYGYT
>TRBV9|TRBJ2-2
ASSSGVAGATGELF
>TRBV9|TRBJ1-3
ASSVGGGNTIY
>TRBV9|TRBJ2-1
ASSVEGSYGNNEQF
>TRBV9|TRBJ2-7
ASSVGGSEAYEQY
>TRBV9|TRBJ1-1
ASSPPDGRTEAF
>TRBV9|TRBJ2-1
ASSVDSASNEQF
>TRBV9|TRBJ1-6
ASSVGAYWENSPLH
>TRBV9|TRBJ1-2
ASRRGYGYT
>TRBV9|TRBJ1-2
ASSVGVMGGYT
>TRBV9|TRBJ2-7
ASSHGQGPSYEQY
>TRBV9|TRBJ2-7
ASSPSTIKGKSYEQY
>TRBV9|TRBJ1-2
ASSVASGSPYGYT
>TRBV9|TRBJ2-1
ASSLAQPSFWQPNVNNEQF
>TRBV9|TRBJ2-3
ASSVDYSTDTQY
>TRBV9|TRBJ2-6
ASSEGAQAGANVLT
>TRBV9|TRBJ2-3
ASSVEVDTQY
>TRBV9|TRBJ1-1
ASSAASYTEAF
>TRBV9|TRBJ1-1
ASSVFPENTEAF
>TRBV9|TRBJ1-4
ASSPRLGSSNEKLF